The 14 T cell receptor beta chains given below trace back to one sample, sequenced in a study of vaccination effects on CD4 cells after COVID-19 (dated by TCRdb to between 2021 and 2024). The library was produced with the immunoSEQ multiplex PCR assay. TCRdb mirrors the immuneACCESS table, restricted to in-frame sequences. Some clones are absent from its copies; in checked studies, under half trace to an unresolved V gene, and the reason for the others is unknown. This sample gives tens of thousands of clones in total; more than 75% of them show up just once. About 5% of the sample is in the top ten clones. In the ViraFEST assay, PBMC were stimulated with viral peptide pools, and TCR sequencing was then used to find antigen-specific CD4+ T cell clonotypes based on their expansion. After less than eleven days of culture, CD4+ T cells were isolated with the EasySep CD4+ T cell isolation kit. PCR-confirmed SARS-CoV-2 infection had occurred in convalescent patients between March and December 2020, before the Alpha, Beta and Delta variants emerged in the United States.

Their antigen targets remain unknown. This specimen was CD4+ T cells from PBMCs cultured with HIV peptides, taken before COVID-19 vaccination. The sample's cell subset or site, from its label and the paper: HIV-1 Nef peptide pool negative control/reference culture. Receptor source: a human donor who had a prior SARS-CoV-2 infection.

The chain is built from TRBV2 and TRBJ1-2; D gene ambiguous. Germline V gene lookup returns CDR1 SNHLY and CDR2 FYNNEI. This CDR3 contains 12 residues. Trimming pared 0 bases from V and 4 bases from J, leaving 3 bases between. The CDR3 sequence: CASSEASYGYTF. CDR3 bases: TGTGCCAGCAGTGAAGCTAGCTATGGCTACACCTTC.

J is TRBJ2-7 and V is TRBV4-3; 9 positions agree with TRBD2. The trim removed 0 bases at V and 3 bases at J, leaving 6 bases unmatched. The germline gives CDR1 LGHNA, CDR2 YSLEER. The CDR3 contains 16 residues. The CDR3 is CASSQDFDSGSYEQYF. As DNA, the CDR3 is TGCGCCAGCAGCCAAGATTTTGATAGCGGGAGCTACGAGCAGTACTTC.

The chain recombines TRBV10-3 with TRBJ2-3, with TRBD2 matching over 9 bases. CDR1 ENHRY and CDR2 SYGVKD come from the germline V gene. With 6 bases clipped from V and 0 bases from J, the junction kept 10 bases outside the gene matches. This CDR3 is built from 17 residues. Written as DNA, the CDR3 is TGTGCCATCAGCGGAGGGGTCACTAGCGGGAGCACAGATACGCAGTATTTT. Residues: CAISGGVTSGSTDTQYF.

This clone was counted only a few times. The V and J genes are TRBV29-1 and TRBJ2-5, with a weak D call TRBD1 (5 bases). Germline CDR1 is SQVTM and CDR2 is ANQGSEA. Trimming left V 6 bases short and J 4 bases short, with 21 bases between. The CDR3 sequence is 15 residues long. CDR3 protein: CSVVRWTSLGETQYF. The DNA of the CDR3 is TGCAGCGTCGTACGGTGGACAAGCCTCGGAGAGACCCAGTACTTC.

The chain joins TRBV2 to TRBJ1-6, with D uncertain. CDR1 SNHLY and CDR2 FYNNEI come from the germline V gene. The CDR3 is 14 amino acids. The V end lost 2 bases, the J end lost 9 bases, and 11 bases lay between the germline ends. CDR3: CASSETPVGSPLHF. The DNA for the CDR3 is TGTGCCAGCAGTGAAACTCCGGTCGGTTCACCCCTCCACTTT. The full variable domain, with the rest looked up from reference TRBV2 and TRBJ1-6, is EPEVTQTPSHQVTQMGQEVILRCVPISNHLYFYWYRQILGQKVEFLVSFYNNEISEKSEIFDDQFSVERPDGSNFTLKIRSTKLEDSAMYFCASSETPVGSPLHFGNGTRLTVT.

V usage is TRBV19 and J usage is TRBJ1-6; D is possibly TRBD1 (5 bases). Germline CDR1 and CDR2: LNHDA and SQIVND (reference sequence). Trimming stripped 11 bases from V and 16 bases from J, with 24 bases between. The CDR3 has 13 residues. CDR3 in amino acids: CAVSGGGPFSLHF. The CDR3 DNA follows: TGTGCCGTTAGCGGGGGAGGTCCGTTCTCTCTCCACTTT.

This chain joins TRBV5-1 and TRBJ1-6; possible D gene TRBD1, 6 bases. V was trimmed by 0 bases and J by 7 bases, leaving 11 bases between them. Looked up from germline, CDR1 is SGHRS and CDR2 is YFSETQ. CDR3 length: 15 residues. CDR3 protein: CASSLDRATNSPLHF. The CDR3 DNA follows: TGCGCCAGCAGCTTGGACAGGGCCACGAATTCACCCCTCCACTTT.

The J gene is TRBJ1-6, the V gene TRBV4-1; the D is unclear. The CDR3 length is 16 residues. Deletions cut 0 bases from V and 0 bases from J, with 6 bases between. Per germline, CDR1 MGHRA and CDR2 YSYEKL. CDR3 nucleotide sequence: TGCGCCAGCAGCCAAGATTTTGGCTCCTATAATTCACCCCTCCACTTT. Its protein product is CASSQDFGSYNSPLHF.

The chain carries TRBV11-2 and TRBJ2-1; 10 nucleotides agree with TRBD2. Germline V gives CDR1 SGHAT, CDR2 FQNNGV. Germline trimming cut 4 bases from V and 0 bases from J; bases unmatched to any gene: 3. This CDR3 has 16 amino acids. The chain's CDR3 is CASSSASGSSYNEQFF. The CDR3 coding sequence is TGTGCCAGCAGCTCTGCTAGCGGGAGCTCCTACAATGAGCAGTTCTTC.

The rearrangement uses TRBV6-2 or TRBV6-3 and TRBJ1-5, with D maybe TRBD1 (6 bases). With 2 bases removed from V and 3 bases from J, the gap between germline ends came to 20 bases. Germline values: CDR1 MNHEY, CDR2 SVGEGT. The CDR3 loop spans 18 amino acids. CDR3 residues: CASSYPLGGGRDNQPQHF. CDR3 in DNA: TGTGCCAGCAGTTACCCCCTAGGAGGGGGGCGTGACAATCAGCCCCAGCATTTT.

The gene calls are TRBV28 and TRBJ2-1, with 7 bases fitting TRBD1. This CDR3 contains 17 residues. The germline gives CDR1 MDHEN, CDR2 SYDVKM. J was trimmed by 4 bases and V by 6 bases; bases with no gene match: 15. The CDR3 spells CASSPPGYRTGYNEQFF. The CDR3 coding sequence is TGTGCCAGCAGCCCTCCCGGCTACCGGACAGGATACAATGAGCAGTTCTTC.

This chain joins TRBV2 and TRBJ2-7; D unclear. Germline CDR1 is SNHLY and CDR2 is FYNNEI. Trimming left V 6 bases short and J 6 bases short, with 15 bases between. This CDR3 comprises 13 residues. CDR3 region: CASSQEQVFEQYF. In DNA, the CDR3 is TGTGCCAGCAGCCAAGAACAAGTGTTCGAGCAGTACTTC.

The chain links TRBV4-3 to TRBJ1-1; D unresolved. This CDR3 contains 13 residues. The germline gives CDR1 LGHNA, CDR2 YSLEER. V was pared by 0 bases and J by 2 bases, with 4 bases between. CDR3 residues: CASSQDRNTEAFF. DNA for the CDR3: TGCGCCAGCAGCCAAGATCGAAACACTGAAGCTTTCTTT.

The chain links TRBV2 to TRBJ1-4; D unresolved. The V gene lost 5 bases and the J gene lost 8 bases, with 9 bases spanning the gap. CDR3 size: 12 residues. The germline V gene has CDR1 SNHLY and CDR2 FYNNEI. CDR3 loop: CASSLLGEKLFF. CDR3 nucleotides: TGTGCCAGCAGTTTGTTAGGGGAAAAACTGTTTTTT.